The 7 T cell receptor beta chains listed next were all sequenced from one sample in a study of CD4 T cells in relation to SARS-CoV-2 and coronaviruses. For these TCRs, the target antigens are not known. Data came from immunoSEQ multiplex PCR; TCRdb stores just in-frame clones and leaves some out. This table has 40,000 or so clones, approximately 86% appearing once. The sample consisted of naive CD4+ T cells from PBMCs, cultured in vitro. As for subset: naive CD4+ T cells isolated by negative enrichment. The source is an adult with COVID-19.

DNA of the CDR3: TGCGCCAGCAGCCGGGACAGGGTTCAGGAGGACACTGAAGCTTTCTTT. Translating it yields CASSRDRVQEDTEAFF. V gene TRBV5-1 combines with J gene TRBJ1-1; the match to TRBD1 covers 9 bases. The V segment lost 4 bases and the J segment 3 bases; nucleotides outside the gene matches: 10. CDR1 is SGHRS, CDR2 YFSETQ, per germline. The CDR3 is 16 amino acids. Together with reference TRBV5-1 and TRBJ1-1, the CDR3 gives the full variable domain: KAGVTQTPRYLIKTRGQQVTLSCSPISGHRSVSWYQQTPGQGLQFLFEYFSETQRNKGNFPGRFSGRQFSNSRSEMNVSTLELGDSALYLCASSRDRVQEDTEAFFGQGTRLTVV.

In DNA form, the CDR3 reads TGCGCCAGCAGCCCGATTCGGAGGCCCAGAGCGGGGACTGAAGCTTTCTTT. Its translation: CASSPIRRPRAGTEAFF. This chain uses TRBV4-1 with TRBJ1-1; D is unresolved. Deletions cut 4 bases from V and 5 bases from J, with 23 bases between. Germline V CDR1 and CDR2: MGHRA, YSYEKL. This CDR3 has 17 residues.

The J gene is TRBJ2-1, the V gene TRBV5-6; TRBD1 agrees at 11 bases. V shed 4 bases, J shed 7 bases, and the junction held 10 bases outside the gene matches. CDR3 size: 16 residues. Germline lookup yields CDR1 SGHDT and CDR2 YYEEEE. For the CDR3, the DNA is TGTGCCAGCAGCCTCCACGGACAGGGGGCAGGAAATGAGCAGTTCTTC. Protein: CASSLHGQGAGNEQFF.

This rearrangement joins TRBV10-3 to TRBJ2-3; 9 positions agree with TRBD2. The CDR3 is made up of 15 amino acids. Unmatched junction bases numbered 5, after V lost 5 bases and J lost 2 bases. Germline V gene lookup returns CDR1 ENHRY and CDR2 SYGVKD. The CDR3 DNA reads as TGTGCCATCAGTCTTAGCGGGAGAGACACAGATACGCAGTATTTT. This gives the protein CAISLSGRDTDTQYF.

The V and J genes are TRBV7-9 and TRBJ2-1; 11 bases match TRBD2. Germline-derived CDR1 and CDR2 are SEHNR and FQNEAQ (reference sequence). Trimming cost V 2 bases and J 7 bases; bases outside gene matches: 7. The CDR3 loop spans 16 amino acids. The CDR3 is CASSLRASGRKNEQFF. CDR3 nucleotides: TGTGCCAGCAGCTTACGGGCTAGCGGGAGGAAAAATGAGCAGTTCTTC.

The genes are TRBV7-2 and TRBJ1-3, with D possibly matching TRBD1 (6 bases). The CDR3 is made up of 16 amino acids. Germline V gene lookup returns CDR1 SGHTA and CDR2 FQGNSA. V shed 3 bases and J shed 2 bases, with 14 bases lying between them. The CDR3 DNA reads as TGTGCCAGCAGCTTTCACAGGGCTAAGGCTGGAAACACCATATATTTT. It codes for CASSFHRAKAGNTIYF.

V is TRBV7-2 and J is TRBJ2-3; 11 bases are shared with TRBD2. V was clipped by 5 bases and J by 5 bases; unmatched bases: 12. The CDR3 loop spans 17 amino acids. From germline, CDR1 is SGHTA and CDR2 FQGNSA. The CDR3: CASSQEITSGSLDTQYF. The CDR3 DNA reads TGTGCCAGCAGCCAAGAAATAACTAGCGGGAGTCTAGATACGCAGTATTTT.